The next 30 T cell receptor beta chains were all read from a single sample in a study of T-cell reconstitution after alpha-beta-depleted transplantation in children. A TCRbeta library incorporating unique molecular identifiers was prepared. Using its own MiXCR run on the PCR reads, TCRdb lists one record per CDR3 protein. The data hold about 460,000 distinct CDR3 sequences, with around 12% observed a single time. The sample here was PBMCs from the stem cell graft donor, taken from the stem cell graft. Receptors were obtained from a human donor who donated a stem cell graft to a child with combined immunodeficiency.

This clonotype was detected many times. This chain joins TRBV27 and TRBJ2-3, with D hard to call. V gave up 2 bases and J gave up 2 bases, with 11 bases separating them. Germline loops: CDR1 MNHEY, CDR2 SMNVEV (reference sequence). CDR3 size: 15 residues. For the CDR3, the DNA is TGTGCCAGCAGTTTAAGGCCGAGACTCACAGATACGCAGTATTTT. Its translation: CASSLRPRLTDTQYF.

This clonotype has a handful of counts. The V gene is TRBV14, the J gene TRBJ2-3; 7 bases agree with TRBD2. The junction had 6 bases not matched to a gene; V was cut back by 4 bases and J by 8 bases. Germline V gene lookup returns CDR1 SGHDN and CDR2 FVKESK. This CDR3 has 13 amino acids. The CDR3 DNA follows: TGTGCCAGCAGCCCGGGACTATATGGTACGCAGTATTTT. Its translation is CASSPGLYGTQYF.

This clonotype was seen many times. This sequence joins TRBV12-3 or TRBV12-4 and TRBJ1-4; D possibly corresponds to TRBD1 (5 bases). V was pared by 4 bases and J by 0 bases, with 9 bases between. This CDR3 has 15 residues. CDR3 sequence (DNA): TGTGCCAGCAGTTCAGGGTTCGCAACTAATGAAAAACTGTTTTTT. Protein: CASSSGFATNEKLFF.

The V and J genes are TRBV11-2 and TRBJ2-5; TRBD2 is a possible D gene (5 bases). V gave up 5 bases and J gave up 5 bases, with 15 bases separating them. There are 14 residues in the CDR3. Germline V CDR1 and CDR2: SGHAT, FQNNGV. CDR3 DNA sequence: TGTGCCAGCAGCCAGACGCTAGCTTCGGAGACCCAGTACTTC. Translation gives CASSQTLASETQYF.

This clonotype has at least ten counts. The CDR3, as DNA: TGTGCCACCAGTGATTTCAACCTACAGGGACGAGAGACCCAGTACTTC. Translated: CATSDFNLQGRETQYF. V is TRBV24-1 and J is TRBJ2-5; D might be TRBD1 (6 bases). Trimming removed 1 base at V and 4 bases at J, with 15 bases between. Germline CDR1 and CDR2: KGHDR and SFDVKD. The CDR3 has 16 residues.

The V call is TRBV4-2, the J call TRBJ2-3; TRBD2 aligns across 12 bases. V lost 1 base to trimming and J lost 1 base; unmatched junction nucleotides: 6. CDR1 is LGHNA, CDR2 YNFKEQ, per germline. The CDR3 contains 18 residues. CDR3 sequence reads: CASSQAALAGGRTDTQYF. The CDR3 nucleotides read TGTGCCAGCAGCCAAGCGGCACTAGCGGGGGGTCGCACAGATACGCAGTATTTT.

This clonotype was recorded at least ten times. CDR3 nucleotides: TGTGCCAGCTCACCAGACTCCAAAAATCAGCCCCAGCATTTT. It encodes CASSPDSKNQPQHF. The chain couples TRBV18 to TRBJ1-5, with D hard to call. Trimming stripped 2 bases from V and 4 bases from J, with 9 bases between. Germline V CDR1 and CDR2: KGHSH, LQKENI. This CDR3 has 14 amino acids.

This clonotype has a handful of counts. The chain employs TRBV20-1 and TRBJ2-7; 8 bases agree with TRBD2. Trimming removed 0 bases from V and 4 bases from J; junction bases left unmatched: 11. Germline V gene data show CDR1 as DFQATT and CDR2 as SNEGSKA (reference sequence). CDR3 length: 16 residues. CDR3 in amino acids: CSAREPGSGGRYEQYF. The CDR3 nucleotides are TGCAGTGCTAGAGAGCCCGGTTCGGGGGGGCGATACGAGCAGTACTTC.

There are a few counts of this clonotype. This chain connects TRBV30 to TRBJ2-7; TRBD2 agrees at 11 bases. The CDR3 sequence is 16 residues long. The germline gives CDR1 GTSNPN, CDR2 SVGIG (reference sequence). The ends lost 0 bases at V and 4 bases at J; junction bases unmatched: 8. In nucleotides, the CDR3 is TGTGCCTGGAGTGTACTAGCGGGAGCTCGAAAATACGAGCAGTACTTC. Protein sequence: CAWSVLAGARKYEQYF.

To note about this clonotype: The missing conserved phenylalanine or tryptophan at the end of this CDR3 makes a read error likely. The chain combines TRBV2 with TRBJ2-5, with 11 bases fitting TRBD2. This CDR3 has 16 residues. The trim removed 7 bases at V and 5 bases at J, leaving 12 bases unmatched. Germline loops: CDR1 SNHLY, CDR2 FYNNEI. This chain's CDR3 is CASTEDSGGAGETQYL. The CDR3 coding sequence is TGTGCCAGCACCGAGGATAGCGGGGGGGCTGGGGAGACCCAGTACCTC.

The chain recombines TRBV15 with TRBJ2-7; D not certain. The V end was cut by 2 bases, the J end by 1 base, with 12 bases between. Looked up from germline, CDR1 is LNHNV and CDR2 is YYDKDF (reference sequence). The CDR3 runs 15 residues. CDR3 amino acids: CATSRTKTSSYEQYF. As DNA, the CDR3 is TGTGCCACCAGCAGAACTAAAACATCTTCCTACGAGCAGTACTTC.

The chain employs TRBV4-2 and TRBJ2-1; 8 nucleotides agree with TRBD1. CDR1 is LGHNA, CDR2 YNFKEQ, per germline. The CDR3 length is 17 residues. V lost 4 bases and J lost 5; bases outside the gene matches: 13. The CDR3 reads CASSLALPGQANNEQFF. The CDR3 DNA reads as TGTGCCAGCAGCCTTGCACTGCCGGGACAGGCGAACAATGAGCAGTTCTTC.

This clonotype has just a few counts. The V call is TRBV28, the J call TRBJ2-1; no reliable D call. Trimming took 3 bases from V and 8 from J, leaving 8 bases between them. Germline V gene sequence: CDR1 MDHEN, CDR2 SYDVKM. The CDR3 sequence is 12 residues long. The CDR3 DNA is TGTGCCAGCAGTTTTGACATCCATGAGCAGTTCTTC. Protein sequence: CASSFDIHEQFF.

This clonotype was observed at least ten times. The chain carries TRBV20-1 and TRBJ2-7; TRBD1 might be the D (6 bases). This CDR3 is built from 15 residues. V dropped 4 bases and J dropped 1 base, with 17 bases sitting between them. CDR1 is DFQATT, CDR2 SNEGSKA, per germline (reference sequence). CDR3 in amino acids: CSANIQGVQSYEQYF. Written as DNA, the CDR3 is TGCAGTGCTAACATACAGGGAGTCCAATCCTACGAGCAGTACTTC.

The chain carries TRBV19 and TRBJ2-7; D is ambiguous. The CDR3 has 13 residues. V lost 5 bases to trimming and J lost 2 bases, with 10 bases between them. The germline CDR1 and CDR2 sequences are LNHDA and SQIVND (reference sequence). DNA for the CDR3: TGTGCCAGTAGTCTCGGGTTCACCTACGAGCAGTACTTC. Its protein product is CASSLGFTYEQYF.

The gene calls are TRBV6-1 and TRBJ1-1, with 7 bases identical to TRBD1. Germline V gene sequence: CDR1 MNHNS, CDR2 SASEGT. J lost 5 bases, V lost 5 bases, and 17 bases had no gene match. The CDR3 runs 17 residues. Here the CDR3 DNA reads TGTGCCAGCAGTCGGACAGGCCCCGGGGGGGGTGGAACTGAAGCTTTCTTT. This sequence encodes CASSRTGPGGGGTEAFF.

This clonotype was recorded many times. The chain has TRBV29-1 and TRBJ2-3, with TRBD2 matching 13 bases. This CDR3 region has 17 residues. V was clipped by 4 bases and J by 0 bases; unmatched bases: 7. The germline CDR1 and CDR2 sequences are SQVTM and ANQGSEA. CDR3 region: CSVGGLAGFTSTDTQYF. CDR3 nucleotide sequence: TGCAGCGTTGGGGGACTAGCGGGATTCACAAGCACAGATACGCAGTATTTT.

The chain has TRBV7-8 and TRBJ2-3; either TRBD1 or TRBD2 may supply D (6 bases each). The CDR3 is made up of 15 amino acids. CDR1 SGHVS and CDR2 FQNEAQ come from the germline V gene. V dropped 8 bases and J dropped 4 bases, with 19 bases sitting between them. As DNA, the CDR3 is TGTGCCAGCCGACGAGGGGGGACCCACCCAGATACGCAGTATTTT. Its translation is CASRRGGTHPDTQYF.

This clonotype was found a few times. This rearrangement joins TRBV5-1 to TRBJ2-2; 11 bases are a match to TRBD1. J gave up 7 bases and V 1 base, and 3 bases lay outside the gene matches. Germline CDR1 SGHRS, CDR2 YFSETQ. The CDR3 contains 15 residues. CDR3 loop: CASSLRTGGGGELFF. As DNA, the CDR3 is TGCGCCAGCAGCTTGCGGACAGGGGGCGGCGGGGAGCTGTTTTTT.

This clonotype was counted at least ten times. This chain connects TRBV6-2 or TRBV6-3 to TRBJ2-1; TRBD1 matches 7 bases. V was pared by 6 bases and J by 1 base, with 9 bases of the junction left unmatched. Germline V lookup: CDR1 MNHEY, CDR2 SVGEGT. The CDR3 runs 16 residues. The CDR3: CASSPEQGVSYNEQFF. In DNA, the CDR3 is TGTGCCAGCAGCCCAGAGCAGGGGGTATCCTACAATGAGCAGTTCTTC.

This clonotype has a count of ten or more. The J gene is TRBJ2-7, the V gene TRBV11-3; tentatively, D is TRBD1 or TRBD2 (6 bases each). The CDR3 extends over 15 amino acids. From germline, CDR1 is SGHNT and CDR2 YENEEA. Trimming shortened V by 3 bases and J by 6 bases, and 18 bases separated the two germline ends. The chain's CDR3 is CASSFGGDRQGEQYF. CDR3 sequence (DNA): TGTGCCAGCAGCTTCGGGGGAGACAGGCAAGGCGAGCAGTACTTC.

This clonotype was seen a handful of times. This chain links TRBV2 with TRBJ1-1; 7 bases map to TRBD1. Germline V gene sequence: CDR1 SNHLY, CDR2 FYNNEI. The length of the CDR3 is 13 residues. V gave up 6 bases and J gave up 5 bases; unmatched junction bases: 6. CDR3 DNA sequence: TGTGCCAGCAGATTCGACAGGGCGACTGAAGCTTTCTTT. This gives the protein CASRFDRATEAFF.

This clonotype turned up a few times. The chain uses TRBV5-1 and TRBJ1-3; D might be TRBD1 (6 bases). With 0 bases removed from V and 0 bases from J, the gap between germline ends came to 10 bases. The CDR3 is made up of 16 amino acids. Germline V lookup: CDR1 SGHRS, CDR2 YFSETQ. DNA of the CDR3: TGCGCCAGCAGCTTGGGTGGACAGAGCTCTGGAAACACCATATATTTT. Its protein product is CASSLGGQSSGNTIYF.

The chain joins TRBV5-5 to TRBJ1-1, with D perhaps matching TRBD1 (5 bases). CDR1 is SGHKS and CDR2 is YYEKEE in the germline V gene (reference sequence). CDR3 length: 17 amino acids. The V and J ends lost 3 bases and 0 bases respectively, with 18 bases between them. CDR3 loop: CASSSTGTEYMNTEAFF. As DNA, the CDR3 is TGTGCCAGCAGCTCTACCGGGACGGAATATATGAACACTGAAGCTTTCTTT.

The rearrangement joins TRBV7-9 to TRBJ2-3; D might be TRBD2 (6 bases). In germline, CDR1 is SEHNR, CDR2 FQNEAQ (reference sequence). Trimming pared 5 bases from V and 2 bases from J, leaving 14 bases between. CDR3 length: 15 residues. CDR3 sequence: CASSLGLTYTDTQYF. The CDR3 bases are TGTGCCAGCAGCCTGGGACTGACCTACACAGATACGCAGTATTTT.

This clonotype appeared many times. The chain uses TRBV20-1 and TRBJ2-5; TRBD2 aligns across 7 bases. Germline-derived CDR1 and CDR2 are DFQATT and SNEGSKA (reference sequence). V was clipped by 2 bases and J by 3 bases; unmatched bases: 6. The CDR3 spans 14 residues. This CDR3 reads CSARKLAEKETQYF. The CDR3 nucleotides are TGCAGTGCTAGAAAGCTAGCGGAGAAAGAGACCCAGTACTTC.

The chain joins TRBV7-7 to TRBJ2-5; D could derive from TRBD1 or TRBD2 (6 bases each). Between the trimmed V and J ends, which lost 5 bases and 5 bases, there was a span of 15 bases. This CDR3 spans 14 amino acids. CDR1 and CDR2 from the germline V gene are SSHAT and FNYEAQ (reference sequence). CDR3 sequence reads: CASSPSRGGETQYF. The CDR3 coding sequence is TGTGCCAGCAGCCCTTCGCGAGGGGGGGAGACCCAGTACTTC. The full variable domain, rest sourced from reference TRBV7-7 and TRBJ2-5, is GAGVSQSPRYKVTKRGQDVTLRCDPISSHATLYWYQQALGQGPEFLTYFNYEAQPDKSGLPSDRFSAERPEGSISTLTIQRTEQRDSAMYRCASSPSRGGETQYFGPGTRLLVL.

The chain has TRBV30 and TRBJ2-7; 8 bases are shared with TRBD1. The J segment lost 6 bases and the V segment lost 0 bases, leaving 4 bases of the junction unmatched. CDR1 is GTSNPN, CDR2 SVGIG, per germline (reference sequence). The CDR3 is made up of 13 amino acids. As DNA, the CDR3 is TGTGCCTGGAGTGTAACGACAGGGGCCGAGCAGTACTTC. It codes for CAWSVTTGAEQYF.

The gene calls are TRBV3-1 and TRBJ2-1, with 11 nucleotides matching TRBD2. Losses at the gene ends were 3 bases for V and 8 bases for J; bases not matched to a gene: 12. Germline V gene data show CDR1 as LGHDT and CDR2 as YNNKEL (reference sequence). This CDR3 has 17 residues. The CDR3 sequence is CASSHRFSGRVTDEQFF. The CDR3 region has the DNA TGTGCCAGCAGCCACCGTTTTAGCGGGAGGGTTACCGATGAGCAGTTCTTC.

The chain employs TRBV6-1 and TRBJ2-7; unclear D gene. The length of the CDR3 is 15 residues. With 6 bases removed from V and 5 bases from J, the gap between germline ends came to 20 bases. Germline loops: CDR1 MNHNS, CDR2 SASEGT. This CDR3 is CASSPGSTLLHEQYF. The CDR3 nucleotides are TGTGCCAGCAGCCCGGGCAGTACCCTACTCCACGAGCAGTACTTC.